A selection of T cell receptor beta chains follows, all from one sample in a study of response to subunit inactivated influenza vaccine. TCRdb reprocessed the RT-PCR reads via MiXCR and lists one record per CDR3 protein. The sample has 530,000 or so distinct CDR3 sequences; less than 30% are singletons. Sequenced here: CD4+ T cells sorted from PBMCs, sampled 5 days after vaccination. The source of these receptors is a man over 45 who received an inactivated influenza vaccine. Each CDR3 is given with its conserved first and last residue. The order of the fields is clone size, V gene, J gene, D gene, CDR3 DNA, CDR3 protein. D genes are given only for firm matches. Not every row has a clone size; where given, it reads once, few, many or a size class.

-	TRBV20-1	TRBJ2-3	-	TGCAGTGCTAGTGGTCTTTTCACAGATACGCAGTATTTT	CSASGLFTDTQYF
many	TRBV6-4	TRBJ2-5	-	TGTGCCAGCAGTTCCCCCAGGGAGACCCAGTACTTC	CASSSPRETQYF
few	TRBV12-3/TRBV12-4	TRBJ1-1	-	TGTGCCAGCAGCCTATTCCAGGGGAACACTGAAGCTTTCTTT	CASSLFQGNTEAFF
few	TRBV29-1	TRBJ2-7	-	TGCAGCGTAGATCAGGGGTCCCACGAGCAGTACTTC	CSVDQGSHEQYF
few	TRBV20-1	TRBJ2-5	-	TGCAGTGCTAGAGATCACCTCGGGCTAGAGACCCAGTACTTC	CSARDHLGLETQYF
few	TRBV20-1	TRBJ2-5	-	TGCAGTGCTAGAGATGCGGGGCGCGGAGAGACCCAGTACTTC	CSARDAGRGETQYF
-	TRBV7-2	TRBJ2-5	TRBD1	TGTGCCAGCAGCCAAGGACAGGGTGTCCAAGAGACCCAGTACTTC	CASSQGQGVQETQYF
-	TRBV6-1	TRBJ1-4	-	TGTGCCAGCAGGACAGTTTTTAATGAAAAACTGTTTTTT	CASRTVFNEKLFF
-	TRBV6-2/TRBV6-3	TRBJ2-1	TRBD1	TGTGCCAGCAGTTACTTTAGGGGGCCCGATGAGCAGTTCTTC	CASSYFRGPDEQFF
-	TRBV18	TRBJ2-7	-	TGTGCCAGCTCGTTCTCCAGGTCCTCTAGCTCCTACGAGCAGTACTTC	CASSFSRSSSSYEQYF
-	TRBV24-1	TRBJ2-3	-	TGTGCCACCAGTGATTTGACAGGGAATGCAGATACGCAGTATTTT	CATSDLTGNADTQYF
once	TRBV4-3	TRBJ2-7	-	TGCGCCAGCAGCCAAGGCCGTCGGACAGCTGAGCAGTACTTC	CASSQGRRTAEQYF
few	TRBV7-9	TRBJ2-7	-	TGTGCCAGCAGCCCCCGGGGCGGGCGGGACTACGAGCAGTACTTC	CASSPRGGRDYEQYF
-	TRBV18	TRBJ2-7	TRBD2	TGTGCCAGCTCACCGCGACCGACTAGCGGTGCATACTACGAGCAGTACTTC	CASSPRPTSGAYYEQYF
-	TRBV15	TRBJ2-7	TRBD2	TGTGCCACCAGCAGAGATTTGACTAGCGGGACCTACGAGCAGTACTTC	CATSRDLTSGTYEQYF
once	TRBV20-1	TRBJ2-1	-	TGCAGTGCTAGAGATGAAGGGGCTGAGCAGTTCTTC	CSARDEGAEQFF
many	TRBV12-3/TRBV12-4	TRBJ2-3	TRBD2	TGTGCCAGCAGTTTAGACACTAGCGGGGCGTCAGATACGCAGTATTTT	CASSLDTSGASDTQYF
few	TRBV20-1	TRBJ2-5	TRBD2	TGCAGTGCCGCGGGGGGGCCTAGGCGAGAGACCCAGTACTTC	CSAAGGPRRETQYF
-	TRBV29-1	TRBJ2-1	-	TGCAGCGTACCGCCGGCTCACACCATTGGAAATGAGCAGTTCTTC	CSVPPAHTIGNEQFF
-	TRBV2	TRBJ1-4	-	TGTGCCATCCAGCGGGGGGCTAATGAAAAACTGTTTTTT	CAIQRGANEKLFF
-	TRBV12-3/TRBV12-4	TRBJ2-1	-	TGTGCCAGCTGCTTTACGGGGGGCCCGTATGAGCAGTTCTTC	CASCFTGGPYEQFF
-	TRBV25-1	TRBJ2-3	-	TGTGCCAGCAGTGTATCCCGGGCAGATACGCAGTATTTT	CASSVSRADTQYF
few	TRBV20-1	TRBJ2-5	-	TGCAGTGCTAGGTTCCAAGTCCAGGGGACCCAGTACTTC	CSARFQVQGTQYF
few	TRBV19	TRBJ2-2	-	TGTGCCAGTAGTATTGGAGGGGCCGGGGAGCTGTTTTTT	CASSIGGAGELFF
-	TRBV12-3/TRBV12-4	TRBJ1-2	-	TGTGCCAGCAGCTCGGGACCGGACTATGGCTACACCTTC	CASSSGPDYGYTF
-	TRBV6-5	TRBJ2-7	-	TGTGCCAGCAGTTACTCAGGGGTTTCCTACGAGCAGTACTTC	CASSYSGVSYEQYF
-	TRBV12-3/TRBV12-4	TRBJ1-4	TRBD1	TGTGCCAGCAGTTCCAGGGGGCAAGGGGAAAAACTGTTTTTT	CASSSRGQGEKLFF
-	TRBV24-1	TRBJ2-5	-	TGTGCCACCAGTGATCCCCAACCCCAGGGACGAGAGACCCAGTACTTC	CATSDPQPQGRETQYF
few	TRBV5-5	TRBJ2-3	-	TGTGCCAGCAGCTTACCAGGGAGCACAGATACGCAGTATTTT	CASSLPGSTDTQYF
-	TRBV29-1	TRBJ2-1	TRBD2	TGCAGCGTTGAACCCCGGGAGGGCTTTGATGAGCAGTTCTTC	CSVEPREGFDEQFF
few	TRBV5-5	TRBJ2-1	-	TGTGCCAGCAGCTTGGATGCCCTACGTTACAATGAGCAGTTCTTC	CASSLDALRYNEQFF
few	TRBV7-2	TRBJ2-3	TRBD2	TGTGCCAGCAGCTTAGTAGGTAGCGGGAGTGGTACGCAGTATTTT	CASSLVGSGSGTQYF
-	TRBV6-2/TRBV6-3	TRBJ2-2	-	TGTGCCAGCTCCGGACAGCCGAACACCGGGGAGCTGTTTTTT	CASSGQPNTGELFF
few	TRBV20-1	TRBJ2-3	-	TGCAGGGGTGCGAATACAGATACGCAGTATTTT	CRGANTDTQYF
-	TRBV11-2	TRBJ2-7	-	TGTGCCAGCAGCTTAGCCCCTGCAACCTACGAGCAGTACTTC	CASSLAPATYEQYF
few	TRBV7-8	TRBJ2-5	TRBD2	TGTGCCAGCAGCTTAGGGGAAGGACTAGCAGGCTCGTACTTC	CASSLGEGLAGSYF
-	TRBV29-1	TRBJ2-1	-	TGCAGCGTTGGGTTTCTCTACAATGAGCAGTTCTTC	CSVGFLYNEQFF
-	TRBV15	TRBJ2-5	TRBD1	TGTGCCACCAGCAACGAGGGAGACAGGGGGGGGGAGACCCAGTACTTC	CATSNEGDRGGETQYF
once	TRBV4-3	TRBJ2-7	TRBD1	TGCGCCAGCAGCCAAGAACAGGGGGCTTCCTACGAGCAGTACTTC	CASSQEQGASYEQYF
-	TRBV4-2	TRBJ2-7	-	TGTGCCAGCAGCCAAGGAGGTAGGGCAACCTACGAGCAGTACTTC	CASSQGGRATYEQYF
few	TRBV12-3/TRBV12-4	TRBJ2-2	TRBD2	TGTGCCAGCAGTTTGGACCGCCGGGGGGGACCCGGGGAGCTGTTTTTT	CASSLDRRGGPGELFF
few	TRBV28	TRBJ1-1	-	TGTGCCAGCAGCCTCGAGGGGATGGGTAGGAACACTGAAGCTTTCTTT	CASSLEGMGRNTEAFF
few	TRBV4-3	TRBJ1-2	-	TGCGCCAGCAGCCAAGATCCGGGATCTCAGGCCTATGGCTACACCTTC	CASSQDPGSQAYGYTF
-	TRBV11-2	TRBJ2-5	-	TGTGCCAGCAGCGCAACGACTAGGGGGGCGACCCAGTACTTC	CASSATTRGATQYF
many	TRBV7-8	TRBJ1-2	-	TGTGCCAGCAGCTTTGGGGAGAACTATGGCTACACCTTC	CASSFGENYGYTF
few	TRBV2	TRBJ2-3	-	TGTGCCAGCTCTTGGGGGGACGTCCGAACAGATACGCAGTATTTT	CASSWGDVRTDTQYF
-	TRBV5-1	TRBJ2-7	-	TGCGCCAGCAGCTTGGAGGCGGGTATCTACGAGCAGTACTTC	CASSLEAGIYEQYF
few	TRBV7-9	TRBJ2-7	TRBD1	TGTGCCAGCAGCTTAGTAGGGGGACAGAATTACTTC	CASSLVGGQNYF
-	TRBV4-1	TRBJ2-5	-	TGCGCCAGCAGCCAAGATACATGGTCTAAGGAGACCCAGTACTTC	CASSQDTWSKETQYF
few	TRBV4-3	TRBJ2-5	-	TGCGCCAGCAGCCAAGATACCATTACGACCCAGTACTTC	CASSQDTITTQYF
few	TRBV20-1	TRBJ2-5	-	TGCAGTGCTAGATTTCCAAACGGGGGTGAGACCCAGTACTTC	CSARFPNGGETQYF
many	TRBV5-1	TRBJ2-1	-	TGTGCCAGCAGTTTAGGATCATCCTACAATGAGCAGTTCTTC	CASSLGSSYNEQFF
few	TRBV20-1	TRBJ2-1	TRBD2	TGCAGTGCTGAGCGGGGGGGTAACAATGAGCAGTTCTTC	CSAERGGNNEQFF
-	TRBV20-1	TRBJ2-1	-	TGCAGTGCTAGACCCCTACAGGGTTCCTACAATGAGCAGTTCTTC	CSARPLQGSYNEQFF
many	TRBV20-1	TRBJ1-1	TRBD1	TGCAGTGCTCGCTGGGGACAGGACCCTGAAGCTTTCTTT	CSARWGQDPEAFF
few	TRBV19	TRBJ2-7	-	TGTGCCAGTAGTAAGCGACAGGACCTCTACGAGCAGTACTTC	CASSKRQDLYEQYF
-	TRBV6-1	TRBJ2-2	-	TGTGCCAGCAGACCCACAGGGCTCCCCGGGGAGCTGTTTTTT	CASRPTGLPGELFF
-	TRBV6-2/TRBV6-3	TRBJ2-5	TRBD2	TGTGCCAGCAGCCAACTAGCGGGAGGAAGCCAAGAGACCCAGTACTTC	CASSQLAGGSQETQYF